Detailed here is one T cell receptor (beta chain). Its specificity is not known. This entry comes from a study of cytomegalovirus exposure and HLA in healthy donors. Broader study findings: It was confirmed in vitro that three of the CMV-associated chains were specific for CMV antigens. There were fewer than 200 TCR beta chains listed as cytomegalovirus-associated. As was reported, the classifier diagnosed cytomegalovirus status with high specificity and sensitivity. Later, an analysis found that TCR clusters from the first cohort tended to co-occur in the 130 or so validation repertoires.

Germline V gives CDR1 LNHDA, CDR2 SQIVND (reference sequence). V was clipped by 4 bases and J by 6 bases; unmatched bases: 6. The CDR3 covers 14 residues. Measured with immunoSEQ multiplex PCR; TCRdb has only the in-frame clones, and not every one. The sample contains more than 80,000 clones, roughly nine tenths of which appear only once. Sequencing was carried out using PBMCs. The chain couples TRBV19 to TRBJ2-7; 10 bases align to TRBD1. This receptor was obtained from a woman aged 18 to 35 in good health and CMV-seropositive. In DNA, the CDR3 is TGTGCCAGTAGTACCGGGACAGGGGTCGGCGAGCAGTACTTC. Translated, it gives CASSTGTGVGEQYF.